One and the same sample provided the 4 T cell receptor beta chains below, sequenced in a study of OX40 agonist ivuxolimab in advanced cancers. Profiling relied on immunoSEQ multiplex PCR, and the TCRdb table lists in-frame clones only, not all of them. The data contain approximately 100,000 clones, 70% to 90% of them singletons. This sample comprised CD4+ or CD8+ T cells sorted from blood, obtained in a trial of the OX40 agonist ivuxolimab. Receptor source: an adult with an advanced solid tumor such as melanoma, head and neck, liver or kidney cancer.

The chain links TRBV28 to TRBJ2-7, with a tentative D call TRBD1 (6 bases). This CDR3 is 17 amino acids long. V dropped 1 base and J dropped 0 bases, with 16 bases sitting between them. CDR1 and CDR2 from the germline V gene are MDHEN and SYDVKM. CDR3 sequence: CASSLSVGYRDSYEQYF. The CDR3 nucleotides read TGTGCCAGCAGTTTATCGGTCGGGTACAGGGACTCCTACGAGCAGTACTTC.

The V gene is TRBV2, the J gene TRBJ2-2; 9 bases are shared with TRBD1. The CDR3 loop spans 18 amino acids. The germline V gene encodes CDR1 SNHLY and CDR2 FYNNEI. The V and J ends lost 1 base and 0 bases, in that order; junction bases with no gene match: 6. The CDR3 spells CASSEGTGAISNTGELFF. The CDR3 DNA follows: TGTGCCAGCAGTGAAGGGACAGGGGCCATCTCGAACACCGGGGAGCTGTTTTTT.

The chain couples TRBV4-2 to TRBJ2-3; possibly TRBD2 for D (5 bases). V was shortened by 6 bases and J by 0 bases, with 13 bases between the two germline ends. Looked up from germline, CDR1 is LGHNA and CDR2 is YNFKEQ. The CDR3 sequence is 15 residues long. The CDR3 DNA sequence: TGTGCCAGCAGGGAGGAACTACTAAGCACAGATACGCAGTATTTT. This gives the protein CASREELLSTDTQYF.

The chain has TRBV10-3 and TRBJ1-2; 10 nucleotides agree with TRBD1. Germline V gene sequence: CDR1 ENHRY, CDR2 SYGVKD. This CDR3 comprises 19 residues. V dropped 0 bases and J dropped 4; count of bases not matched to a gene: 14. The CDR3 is CAISESRRDRGEDVYGYTF. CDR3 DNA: TGTGCCATCAGTGAGTCGAGACGGGACAGGGGAGAAGACGTCTATGGCTACACCTTC.